This T cell receptor beta chain was recorded in a study of vaccination effects on CD4 cells after COVID-19. Turning to the study itself: Prior to sequencing, the ViraFEST assay stimulated PBMC with viral peptide pools, which expanded the antigen-specific CD4+ T cells.

The assay was immunoSEQ multiplex PCR, and TCRdb's table has in-frame clones only and misses some. The table has fewer than 75,000 clones, about 78% seen once. General study results and limits: The study found that only 1 of 255 vaccine-induced clones from healthy vaccinees cross-reacted with common cold coronaviruses. Substantial clonal contraction characterized both infection- and vaccine-induced clones late after vaccination.

Trimming pared 6 bases from V and 7 bases from J, leaving 4 bases between. In germline, CDR1 is LGHDT, CDR2 YNNKEL (reference sequence). CDR3 size: 11 residues. As for this clone: As yet, its antigen is unknown.

A roughly 10-day culture period preceded the isolation of CD4+ T cells. Participants were given two doses of BNT162b2 or mRNA-1273 vaccine. The receptor comes from a human donor who received a COVID-19 vaccine. Source: CD4+ T cells from PBMCs cultured without peptide, taken after COVID-19 vaccination. The chain joins TRBV3-1 (or the pseudogene TRBV3-2) to TRBJ1-6, with D unclear. CDR3 residues: CASRGNSPLHF. The CDR3 coding sequence is TGTGCCAGCAGGGGCAATTCACCCCTCCACTTT.